Following are 17 T cell receptor beta chains from one sample sequenced in a study of shared clonotypes between healthy human individuals. Clones were sequenced by immunoSEQ multiplex PCR, and TCRdb holds only the in-frame ones, with some missing. The sample has around 1,000,000 clones, about 72% seen once. Input material: memory CD4+ T cells from PBMCs. This sample's subset: CD45RA-negative fraction. Receptors were obtained from a man in his late teens or twenties in good health. Some clones in this sample may be carry-over from other donors' samples.

V and J are TRBV4-3 and TRBJ1-5; D might be TRBD1 (6 bases). Trimming left V 4 bases short and J 4 bases short, with 14 bases between. Germline assignment: CDR1 LGHNA and CDR2 YSLEER. CDR3 length equals 15 residues. This CDR3 is CASSPKRGGNQPQHF. CDR3 nucleotides: TGCGCCAGCAGCCCTAAAAGGGGGGGGAATCAGCCCCAGCATTTT.

The CDR3 here is CASRPAAGGRRTDTQYF. The DNA for the CDR3 is TGCGCCAGCAGGCCCGCCGCGGGAGGGAGAAGGACAGATACGCAGTATTTT. The chain links TRBV5-1 to TRBJ2-3; 9 positions agree with TRBD2. J lost 3 bases, V lost 5 bases, and 13 bases had no gene match. Germline V lookup: CDR1 SGHRS, CDR2 YFSETQ. There are 17 residues in the CDR3.

The count of this clone is one. The chain joins TRBV7-2 to TRBJ2-1; 7 nucleotides match TRBD2. CDR3 size: 13 residues. Germline CDR1 is SGHTA and CDR2 is FQGNSA. Losses at the gene ends were 6 bases for V and 8 bases for J; bases not matched to a gene: 7. CDR3 residues: CASRGGSRHEQFF. The CDR3 DNA sequence: TGTGCCAGCAGGGGCGGGAGCCGCCATGAGCAGTTCTTC.

Comments on this clone: The same CDR3 can be traced to other DNA sequences in this sample. This sequence joins TRBV6-5 and TRBJ1-1, with a tentative D call TRBD1 (6 bases). The CDR3 covers 16 residues. Per the germline V gene, CDR1 is MNHEY and CDR2 is SVGAGI. V lost 0 bases, J lost 1 base, and 12 bases lay in between. Here the CDR3 reads CASSYSWGARNTEAFF. The CDR3 DNA reads TGTGCCAGCAGTTACTCCTGGGGGGCTAGGAACACTGAAGCTTTCTTT.

This clone showed up just once. V gene TRBV7-9 combines with J gene TRBJ2-5; 8 positions match TRBD1. The CDR3 contains 15 residues. V shed 4 bases and J 2 bases; nucleotides not matched to a gene: 6. Germline V lookup: CDR1 SEHNR, CDR2 FQNEAQ (reference sequence). The CDR3 protein is CASSSMGQVQETQYF. The CDR3 nucleotides are TGTGCCAGCAGCTCTATGGGACAGGTACAAGAGACCCAGTACTTC.

The chain has TRBV28 and TRBJ2-1; 9 bases align to TRBD2. This CDR3 is 19 amino acids long. Losses at the gene ends were 6 bases for V and 10 bases for J; bases not matched to a gene: 25. The germline V gene has CDR1 MDHEN and CDR2 SYDVKM. CDR3 loop: CASRGDRSSSGAYSPEQFF. For the CDR3, the DNA is TGTGCCAGCAGAGGAGACAGATCATCTAGCGGGGCCTACTCTCCCGAGCAGTTCTTC.

The chain is built from TRBV19 and TRBJ1-4; D might be TRBD1 (5 bases). The CDR3 loop spans 17 amino acids. Trimming left V 6 bases short and J 0 bases short, with 17 bases between. The germline V gene encodes CDR1 LNHDA and CDR2 SQIVND (reference sequence). This chain's CDR3 is CASSSARGFATNEKLFF. The CDR3 coding sequence is TGTGCCAGTAGCTCTGCCCGGGGGTTTGCAACTAATGAAAAACTGTTTTTT.

This clone has more than one count but fewer than ten. This chain connects TRBV2 to TRBJ1-2, with D possibly TRBD1 on 5 matching bases. The germline gives CDR1 SNHLY, CDR2 FYNNEI. This CDR3 region has 14 residues. V lost 4 bases, J lost 8 bases, and 17 bases lay in between. This chain's CDR3 is CASSGPGRGQGYTF. CDR3 DNA: TGTGCCAGCAGTGGCCCAGGGCGTGGGCAGGGCTACACCTTC.

Comment on this clone: One end of the junction fails to match germline, which may point to a read error. V is TRBV19 and J is TRBJ1-4; 7 bases match TRBD1. The germline gives CDR1 LNHDA, CDR2 SQIVND (reference sequence). This CDR3 has 14 residues. For the CDR3, the DNA is TGTGCCTGTAGTGCAGGGGGACGTAAGGAAAAACTGTTTTTT. It translates to CACSAGGRKEKLFF.

The rearrangement links TRBV2 to TRBJ2-2; D ambiguous. V shed 8 bases and J shed 1 base, with 11 bases lying between them. Germline V lookup: CDR1 SNHLY, CDR2 FYNNEI. The CDR3 runs to 14 residues. As DNA, the CDR3 is TGTGCCAGCGGGCCTCAGAGGAACACCGGGGAGCTGTTTTTT. This sequence encodes CASGPQRNTGELFF.

The V call is TRBV28, the J call TRBJ2-2; D is unclear. The ends were cut back, 4 bases at V and 5 bases at J, with 20 bases in the middle. Per the germline V gene, CDR1 is MDHEN and CDR2 is SYDVKM. The CDR3 is made up of 17 amino acids. The CDR3 DNA sequence: TGTGCCAGCAGTTCGAGATGGACGGTTCGTTGGACCGGGGAGCTGTTTTTT. Translated: CASSSRWTVRWTGELFF.

V and J are TRBV4-2 and TRBJ1-2; unclear D gene. The CDR3 sequence is 12 residues long. V dropped 8 bases and J dropped 8 bases, with 15 bases sitting between them. Germline V CDR1 and CDR2: LGHNA, YNFKEQ. This CDR3 reads CASRPEGSGYTF. In nucleotides, the CDR3 is TGTGCCAGCCGCCCTGAAGGTTCCGGCTACACCTTC.

The genes are TRBV5-1 and TRBJ2-3; 9 bases line up with TRBD2. V lost 4 bases, J lost 5 bases, and 5 bases stayed unmatched. The CDR3 has 14 residues. Germline loops: CDR1 SGHRS, CDR2 YFSETQ. CDR3 in amino acids: CASSKREVGDTQYF. Here the CDR3 DNA reads TGCGCCAGCAGCAAGCGGGAGGTGGGAGATACGCAGTATTTT.

V is TRBV5-4 and J is TRBJ2-7; D not certain. This CDR3 spans 13 amino acids. The V gene lost 3 bases and the J gene lost 6 bases, with 13 bases spanning the gap. Germline values: CDR1 SGHNT, CDR2 YYREEE (reference sequence). Written as DNA, the CDR3 is TGTGCCAGCAGCTCCCAGGTCCAATCCGAGCAGTACTTC. Encoded protein: CASSSQVQSEQYF.

The V gene is TRBV7-2, the J gene TRBJ2-5; D is possibly TRBD1 (6 bases). The germline gives CDR1 SGHTA, CDR2 FQGNSA. The CDR3 runs to 16 residues. V was clipped by 2 bases and J by 5 bases, with 18 bases between them. CDR3 amino acids: CASSLLNREFSETQYF. The CDR3, as DNA: TGTGCCAGCAGCTTACTTAACAGGGAGTTTAGCGAGACCCAGTACTTC. Variable domain in full (rest from reference TRBV7-2 and TRBJ2-5): GAGVSQSPSNKVTEKGKDVELRCDPISGHTALYWYRQSLGQGLEFLIYFQGNSAPDKSGLPSDRFSAERTGGSVSTLTIQRTQQEDSAVYLCASSLLNREFSETQYFGPGTRLLVL.

V gene TRBV5-5 combines with J gene TRBJ2-7; possible D gene TRBD1, 6 bases. Germline assignment: CDR1 SGHKS and CDR2 YYEKEE (reference sequence). V dropped 0 bases and J dropped 3 bases, with 16 bases sitting between them. The CDR3 totals 16 residues. This chain's CDR3 is CASSLEYRQGFYEQYF. CDR3 in DNA: TGTGCCAGCAGCTTGGAATATCGGCAGGGGTTCTACGAGCAGTACTTC.

This clone showed up just a few times. The genes are TRBV18 and TRBJ2-1, with 9 bases aligning to TRBD2. Germline-derived CDR1 and CDR2 are KGHSH and LQKENI. V was clipped by 3 bases and J by 4 bases; unmatched bases: 10. CDR3 size: 17 residues. CDR3 DNA: TGTGCCAGCTCACCTGAAAGGGCTAGCGGGACTTACAATGAGCAGTTCTTC. Its protein is CASSPERASGTYNEQFF.